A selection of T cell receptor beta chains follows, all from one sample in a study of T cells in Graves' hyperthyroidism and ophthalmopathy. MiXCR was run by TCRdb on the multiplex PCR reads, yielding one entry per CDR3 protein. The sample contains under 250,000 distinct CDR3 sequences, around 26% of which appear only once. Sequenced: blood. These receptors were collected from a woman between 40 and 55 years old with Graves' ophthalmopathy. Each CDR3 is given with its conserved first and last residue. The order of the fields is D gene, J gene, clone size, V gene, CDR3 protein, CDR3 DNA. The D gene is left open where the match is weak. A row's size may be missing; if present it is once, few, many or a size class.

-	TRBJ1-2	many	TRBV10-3	CAISEEGGHGYTF	TGTGCCATCAGTGAGGAAGGGGGACACGGCTACACCTTC
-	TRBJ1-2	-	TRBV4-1	CASSLIGDLGYGYTF	TGCGCCAGCAGCCTCATCGGGGATTTGGGCTATGGCTACACCTTC
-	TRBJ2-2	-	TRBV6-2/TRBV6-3	CASSSFRNTGELFF	TGTGCCAGCAGTTCCTTCAGGAACACCGGGGAGCTGTTTTTT
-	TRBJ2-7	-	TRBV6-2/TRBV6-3	CASSDPVHEQYF	TGTGCCAGCAGTGACCCCGTACACGAGCAGTACTTC
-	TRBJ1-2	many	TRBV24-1	CATSDGAAYGYTF	TGTGCCACCAGTGATGGGGCGGCCTATGGCTACACCTTC
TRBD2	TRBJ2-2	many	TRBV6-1	CASSKREFGTGELFF	TGTGCCAGCTCCAAGCGGGAGTTTGGCACCGGGGAGCTGTTTTTT
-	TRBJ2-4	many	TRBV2	CASTGETLAKNIQYF	TGTGCCAGCACCGGGGAGACCCTAGCCAAAAACATTCAGTACTTC
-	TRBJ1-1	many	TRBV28	CASSSAGWGDTEAFF	TGTGCCAGCAGTTCGGCCGGCTGGGGGGACACTGAAGCTTTCTTT
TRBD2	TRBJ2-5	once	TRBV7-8	CASSPTLAAWETQYF	TGTGCCAGCAGCCCCACACTAGCGGCATGGGAGACCCAGTACTTC
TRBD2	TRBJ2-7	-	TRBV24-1	CASTKIGSGSYEQYF	TGTGCCAGCACTAAAATCGGCAGCGGGAGCTACGAGCAGTACTTC
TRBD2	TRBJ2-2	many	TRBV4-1	CASSQAGGGELFF	TGCGCCAGCAGCCAGGCGGGGGGGGGGGAGCTGTTTTTT
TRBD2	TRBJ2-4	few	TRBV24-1	CATSHPGGNIQYF	TGTGCCACCAGCCATCCGGGGGGAAACATTCAGTACTTC
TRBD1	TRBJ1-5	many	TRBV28	CASSLRRGTQPQHF	TGTGCCAGCAGTTTACGCAGGGGGACTCAGCCCCAGCATTTT
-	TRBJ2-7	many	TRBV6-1	CASSEVRDEQYF	TGTGCCAGCAGTGAAGTTCGAGACGAGCAGTACTTC
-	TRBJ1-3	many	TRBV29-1	CSVEGDGNTIYF	TGCAGCGTTGAAGGGGATGGAAACACCATATATTTT
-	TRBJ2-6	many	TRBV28	CASTSQGAGANVLTF	TGTGCCAGCACCTCCCAGGGAGCCGGGGCCAACGTCCTGACTTTC
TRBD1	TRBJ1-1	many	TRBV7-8	CASSPDRATTEAFF	TGTGCCAGCAGCCCCGACAGGGCCACCACTGAAGCTTTCTTT
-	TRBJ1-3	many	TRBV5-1	CASSLIATGSGNTIYF	TGCGCCAGCAGCCTCATCGCGACGGGGTCTGGAAACACCATATATTTT
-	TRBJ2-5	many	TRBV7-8	CASSFSAQKTQYF	TGTGCCAGCAGCTTTAGTGCCCAAAAGACCCAGTACTTC
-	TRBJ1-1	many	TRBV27	CASSLSGPYTEAFF	TGTGCCAGCAGTTTAAGTGGGCCATACACTGAAGCTTTCTTT
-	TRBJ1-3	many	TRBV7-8	CASNNLQGGNTIYF	TGTGCCAGCAACAACCTGCAGGGGGGAAACACCATATATTTT
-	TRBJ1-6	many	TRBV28	CASSVPGYSPLHF	TGTGCCAGCAGTGTTCCCGGTTACTCGCCCCTCCACTTT
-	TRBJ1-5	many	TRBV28	CASRRLSNQPQHF	TGTGCCAGCAGGCGACTGAGCAATCAGCCCCAGCATTTT
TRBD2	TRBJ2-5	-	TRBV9	CASSVSLAGHQETQYF	TGTGCCAGCAGCGTAAGTCTAGCGGGTCACCAAGAGACCCAGTACTTC
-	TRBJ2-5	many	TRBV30	CAWSRGIKETQYF	TGTGCCTGGAGCAGAGGCATTAAGGAGACCCAGTACTTC
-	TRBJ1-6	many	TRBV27	CASSGNRDYNSPLHF	TGTGCCAGCAGTGGGAACCGGGACTATAATTCACCCCTCCACTTT
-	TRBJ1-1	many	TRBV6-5	CASRPFSTGGTEAFF	TGTGCCAGCAGACCTTTTTCGACGGGGGGCACTGAAGCTTTCTTT
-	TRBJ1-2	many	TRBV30	CAWGGDYGYTF	TGTGCCTGGGGAGGGGACTATGGCTACACCTTC
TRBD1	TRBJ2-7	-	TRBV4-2	CASSQETTGAPYEQYF	TGTGCCAGCAGCCAAGAAACAACAGGGGCCCCCTACGAGCAGTACTTC
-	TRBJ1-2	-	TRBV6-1	CASRPQGSYGYTF	TGTGCCAGCAGACCACAGGGTAGCTATGGCTACACCTTC
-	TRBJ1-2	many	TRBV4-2	CASSLEPGGGYTF	TGTGCCAGCAGCCTCGAACCGGGGGGTGGCTACACCTTC
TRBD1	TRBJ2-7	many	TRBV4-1	CASSQAWGQGAGQYF	TGCGCCAGCAGCCAAGCCTGGGGACAGGGGGCAGGGCAGTACTTC
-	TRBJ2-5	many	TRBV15	CATSRGAHQETQYF	TGTGCCACCAGCAGAGGGGCACACCAAGAGACCCAGTACTTC
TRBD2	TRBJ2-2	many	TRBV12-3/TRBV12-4	CASSFQGTSGSTGELFF	TGTGCCAGCAGTTTCCAGGGTACTAGCGGGAGCACCGGGGAGCTGTTTTTT
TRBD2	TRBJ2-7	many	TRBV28	CASSPPGLAVEQYF	TGTGCCAGCAGCCCCCCGGGACTAGCGGTAGAGCAGTACTTC
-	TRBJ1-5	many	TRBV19	CASSTYVNQPQHF	TGTGCCAGCAGTACGTACGTCAATCAGCCCCAGCATTTT
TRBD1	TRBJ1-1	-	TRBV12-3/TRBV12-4	CASSLAGQGGVFF	TGTGCCAGCAGTTTAGCCGGACAGGGTGGGGTTTTCTTT
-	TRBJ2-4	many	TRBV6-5	CASSYLEGLDIQYF	TGTGCCAGCAGTTACCTTGAGGGACTGGACATTCAGTACTTC
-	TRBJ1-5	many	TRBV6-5	CASSLVLSNQPQHF	TGTGCCAGCAGCCTGGTTTTAAGCAATCAGCCCCAGCATTTT
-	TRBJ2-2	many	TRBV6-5	CASSRQGNTGGLFF	TGTGCCAGCAGTAGACAGGGAAACACCGGGGGGCTGTTTTTT
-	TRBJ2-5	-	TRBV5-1	CASSADGNLKRGQYF	TGCGCCAGCAGCGCGGACGGAAACCTCAAGAGAGGCCAGTACTTC
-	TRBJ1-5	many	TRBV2	CASSERDRYSNQPQHF	TGTGCCAGCAGTGAGCGCGACAGGTATAGCAATCAGCCCCAGCATTTT
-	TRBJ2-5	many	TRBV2	CATGTRRGETQYF	TGTGCCACCGGGACCCGCAGAGGAGAGACCCAGTACTTC
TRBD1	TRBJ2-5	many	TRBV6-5	CASSWTGGGQETQYF	TGTGCCAGCAGTTGGACAGGGGGCGGGCAAGAGACCCAGTACTTC
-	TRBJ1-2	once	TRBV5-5	CASSKEPGPIYGYTF	TGTGCCAGCAGCAAAGAACCGGGGCCGATCTATGGCTACACCTTC
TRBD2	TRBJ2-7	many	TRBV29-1	CSVEVSGSGYEQYF	TGCAGCGTTGAAGTCAGCGGGAGCGGCTACGAGCAGTACTTC